In this sample, the clone carrying this T cell receptor (beta chain) turned up once. Each participant's cohort was designated according to participant-reported clinical history. Only in-frame clones appear in the TCRdb table, and some are missing; sequencing was by immunoSEQ multiplex PCR. The table has approximately 240,000 clones, approximately 86% seen once; the top ten hold about 6%. Germline V CDR1 and CDR2: SGDLS, YYNGEE. This CDR3 is built from 19 residues. V gave up 4 bases and J gave up 9 bases; unmatched junction bases: 23. This sample was taken from a study of blood T cell repertoires in COVID-19. As for the study in general: From T cells, B-cell-depleted T cells, or PBMCs came the material, which was cDNA or gDNA.

Input material: PBMCs or T cells enriched from blood (not recorded which). The TCR sequence derives from a woman under 40 with acute COVID-19. This chain uses TRBV9 with TRBJ2-2, with TRBD2 matching over 8 bases. This chain's CDR3 is CASSPAPRTGGGTDRELFF. The DNA for the CDR3 is TGTGCCAGCAGCCCCGCCCCCAGAACGGGGGGGGGAACTGACCGGGAGCTGTTTTTT.